The sample holds one count of the clone carrying this T cell receptor beta chain. Its antigen is not identified. The method was immunoSEQ multiplex PCR; TCRdb's version includes in-frame clones alone and lacks a portion of them. The profile shows about 4,700 clones, more than 65% of them singletons. These data belong to a study of tissue T cells after allogeneic stem cell transplantation. The study, taken as a whole, reports: In patients and mice, blood and spleen missed much of tissue repertoire. Motif-based clustering found tissue-specific repertoire signatures shared across patients, though few clones were shared.

This CDR3 has 13 residues. The V end lost 3 bases, the J end lost 5 bases, and 10 bases lay between the germline ends. Per germline, CDR1 LNHDA and CDR2 SQIVND (reference sequence). The J gene is TRBJ2-5, the V gene TRBV19; D unclear. The material sequenced was duodenal tissue, taken at autopsy. The receptor was isolated from a female patient aged 18 to 50 with steroid-refractory graft-versus-host disease after an allogeneic stem cell transplant. Some T cells may trace back to the graft donor. CDR3 region: CASSIRPWETQYF. Written as DNA, the CDR3 is TGTGCCAGTAGTATTCGGCCGTGGGAGACCCAGTACTTC.